This T cell receptor (beta chain) derives from a study of T cell responses to AZD1222 COVID-19 vaccine (dated by TCRdb to about 2021). Regarding the study in general: TCR sequencing covered roughly 230 trial participants: some 210 given two doses of AZD1222 and 26 given two doses of MenACWY control vaccine. Trial participants were enrolled into age subgroups of 18-55, 56-69 and 70-plus years, which contained around 150, 29 and 61 TCR-sequenced participants, respectively. The full study reports these points: Nearly half of unique spike-specific TCRs reportedly recognized epitopes outside regions mutated in the B.1.351 and B.1.1.7 variants. Vaccine-associated CD4 TCRs spanned the whole spike protein, with dominant responses in regions 160-218 and 743-854. No day 14 peak-response samples were available, so repertoires were characterized only after the peak T cell response. Spike-specific TCR breadth and depth rose significantly after two AZD1222 doses compared with day 0 and with MenACWY recipients. The 56-69-year group was small, and its depth increase did not reach significance, likely because of low power. Most participants were white British and females outnumbered males, and the authors suggested that clonal diversity may have been underestimated. Conclusions about previously exposed vaccinees are limited, since just 5 or 6 AZD1222 recipients were seropositive for SARS-CoV-2 at baseline.

The CDR3 regions of human TCRbeta chains were analyzed by immunosequencing. Regarding the original processing steps: Repertoire TCRs were matched against a reference library of SARS-CoV-2-specific TCRs generated with the MIRA antigen-specificity platform. Breadth was defined as the fraction of unique TCRs that were SARS-CoV-2-associated, and depth was defined as the fraction of total T cells that were SARS-CoV-2-associated. Using the MIRA data, each spike-specific TCR was assigned both to the spike region to which the TCR was reactive and to a CD4 or CD8 class. Log10-transformed breadth and depth values were compared by one-way ANOVA with Sidak's multiple comparisons tests. In its TCRdb copy, this immuneACCESS table keeps in-frame sequences only and misses some clones. Where compared with another copy, unresolved V genes explain less than half of these, and the others have no known cause. The V and J calls and clone size come from that table; D and trimming were worked out from the DNA. Present in this sample are about 94,000 clones, 85% of which were seen just once. The biggest ten clones account for 4.5% of the sample.

V is shortened by 4 bases, J by 0 bases, and the region joining them spans 18 bases. The CDR3 holds 17 amino acids from the cysteine to the phenylalanine. The read is trimmed to its CDR3 DNA, 51 bases read in frame from base 1. CDR1 and CDR2, per the germline V gene (reference sequence), are LGHDT and YNNKEL. As concerns this clone: No cognate antigen has been identified for it. Base qualities are not provided; no much larger clone lies one nucleotide away.

The time point label of this sample denotes: about 28 days (+/-7) after the second vaccine dose. AZD1222 recipients given second doses at about 4 weeks or at about 12 weeks were pooled, since spike-specific TCR depth and breadth were not found to differ between the two schedules. Vaccinee samples came from UK trials COV001 and COV002, including a single-blind randomized controlled phase 2/3 trial of AZD1222 (ChAdOx1 nCoV-19) in healthy adults. Trial participant PBMC samples were collected at day 0 and day 28 after the second dose for TCRbeta chain sequencing. Sample: peripheral blood, taken 28 days after the second AZD1222 dose. The V and J genes are TRBV3-1 (or the pseudogene TRBV3-2) and TRBJ1-1; the D region possibly corresponds to TRBD1 (5 bases align). This TCR came from an adult who received the AZD1222 COVID-19 vaccine. The CDR3: CASSPHPGQAMNTEAFF. The sequenced DNA is TGTGCCAGCAGCCCTCACCCGGGGCAGGCCATGAACACTGAAGCTTTCTTT.